This entry lists 12 T cell receptor beta chains sequenced from one sample in a study of OX40 agonist ivuxolimab in advanced cancers. Some clones are missing from TCRdb's copy, which holds only in-frame ones; the method was immunoSEQ multiplex PCR. The table records over 30,000 clones, under 85% of them present only once. The source was CD4+ or CD8+ T cells sorted from blood, collected in a trial of the OX40 agonist ivuxolimab. The receptors come from an adult with an advanced solid tumor such as melanoma, head and neck, liver or kidney cancer.

V and J are TRBV27 and TRBJ2-5; possibly TRBD2 for D (7 bases). The CDR3 is 14 residues long. Germline V gene lookup returns CDR1 MNHEY and CDR2 SMNVEV (reference sequence). V dropped 0 bases and J dropped 5 bases, with 10 bases sitting between them. CDR3 nucleotide sequence: TGTGCCAGCAGTTTATCCGGGGGGCTGGAGACCCAGTACTTC. Protein product: CASSLSGGLETQYF.

This clone was detected a few times. The rearrangement links TRBV28 to TRBJ1-5; D unclear. Trimming removed 8 bases at V and 4 bases at J, with 3 bases between. Looked up from germline, CDR1 is MDHEN and CDR2 is SYDVKM. This CDR3 is 10 amino acids long. The CDR3 DNA reads TGTGCCAGCGGGAATCAGCCCCAGCATTTT. It specifies CASGNQPQHF.

V gene TRBV5-4 combines with J gene TRBJ1-1, with D unclear. The CDR3 sequence is 15 residues long. V lost 0 bases to trimming and J lost 2 bases, with 11 bases between them. Germline assignment: CDR1 SGHNT and CDR2 YYREEE (reference sequence). The CDR3 here is CASSLGSGGNTEAFF. The CDR3 DNA sequence: TGTGCCAGCAGCTTGGGGTCAGGAGGAAACACTGAAGCTTTCTTT.

V and J are TRBV6-6 and TRBJ2-7, with 15 bases fitting TRBD2. CDR3 size: 16 residues. Germline-derived CDR1 and CDR2 are MNHNY and SVGAGI (reference sequence). V was pared by 2 bases and J by 7 bases, with 6 bases of the junction left unmatched. The CDR3 nucleotides are TGTGCCAGCAGTTACGGGGGACTAGCGGGGGGCGGTGAGCAGTACTTC. It specifies CASSYGGLAGGGEQYF.

J is TRBJ1-1 and V is TRBV5-5; D might be TRBD1 (6 bases). CDR3 size: 13 residues. Germline loops: CDR1 SGHKS, CDR2 YYEKEE (reference sequence). V shed 2 bases and J shed 4 bases, with 9 bases lying between them. CDR3 nucleotides: TGTGCCAGCAGCTTACAGGGTGTCACTGAAGCTTTCTTT. Its protein product is CASSLQGVTEAFF. Combining the CDR3 with reference TRBV5-5 and TRBJ1-1 gives the whole variable domain DAGVTQSPTHLIKTRGQQVTLRCSPISGHKSVSWYQQVLGQGPQFIFQYYEKEERGRGNFPDRFSARQFPNYSSELNVNALLLGDSALYLCASSLQGVTEAFFGQGTRLTVV.

The chain's CDR3 is CASSLKRGSSIRNEQFF. The CDR3 DNA reads as TGTGCCAGCAGCTTAAAACGAGGGTCTAGTATTCGTAATGAGCAGTTCTTC. V gene TRBV11-2 combines with J gene TRBJ2-1; tentative D call: TRBD2 (5 bases). CDR1 and CDR2 (germline): SGHAT, FQNNGV. The V end was cut by 2 bases, the J end by 7 bases, with 21 bases between. The CDR3 covers 17 residues.

The chain combines TRBV28 with TRBJ2-7; no reliable D call. The CDR3 loop spans 12 amino acids. V gave up 5 bases and J gave up 4 bases, with 9 bases separating them. Germline CDR1 and CDR2: MDHEN and SYDVKM. The CDR3 loop reads CASSVFGYEQYF. The CDR3 bases are TGTGCCAGCAGTGTTTTCGGATACGAGCAGTACTTC.

The chain has TRBV5-6 and TRBJ1-2, with D tentatively TRBD1 (5 bases). Germline V lookup: CDR1 SGHDT, CDR2 YYEEEE. The V end was cut by 0 bases, the J end by 6 bases, with 6 bases between. The CDR3 loop spans 12 amino acids. The CDR3 DNA reads as TGTGCCAGCAGCTTGGCGGGGCATGGCTACACCTTC. This translates into CASSLAGHGYTF.

This clone was picked up one time. The genes are TRBV7-2 and TRBJ1-1, with a possible D match to TRBD1 (5 bases). The V gene lost 6 bases and the J gene lost 0 bases, with 14 bases spanning the gap. CDR3 length: 15 residues. CDR1 and CDR2 (germline): SGHTA, FQGNSA. CDR3 nucleotides: TGTGCCAGCAGGTGGATCCAGGGAGTGAACACTGAAGCTTTCTTT. It encodes CASRWIQGVNTEAFF.

V usage is TRBV28 and J usage is TRBJ2-1; D is undetermined. The CDR3 covers 16 residues. Trimming removed 6 bases from V and 6 bases from J, with 21 bases in between. The V gene's germline CDR1 is MDHEN and CDR2 SYDVKM. The DNA of the CDR3 is TGTGCCAGCAGCGGCGCGGCAGAACCCTTCCGCAATGAGCAGTTCTTC. This sequence encodes CASSGAAEPFRNEQFF.

V usage is TRBV9 and J usage is TRBJ2-7; 8 bases match TRBD1. Germline V gene data show CDR1 as SGDLS and CDR2 as YYNGEE. With 1 base clipped from V and 4 bases from J, the junction kept 4 bases outside the gene matches. CDR3 length: 14 residues. The CDR3 nucleotides read TGTGCCAGCAGCGTACAGGGGGCGCCTTACGAGCAGTACTTC. Protein product: CASSVQGAPYEQYF. The full variable domain, its missing parts supplied by reference TRBV9 and TRBJ2-7, is DSGVTQTPKHLITATGQRVTLRCSPRSGDLSVYWYQQSLDQGLQFLIQYYNGEERAKGNILERFSAQQFPDLHSELNLSSLELGDSALYFCASSVQGAPYEQYFGPGTRLTVT.

CDR3 bases: TGTGCCAGCAGCCCGGACAGGGGAGCTGGTGAAGCTTTCTTT. Translating gives CASSPDRGAGEAFF. This chain uses TRBV5-8 with TRBJ1-1; TRBD1 matches at 9 bases. Germline values: CDR1 SGHTS, CDR2 YDEGEE. Trimming took 4 bases from V and 7 from J; bases not matched to a gene: 8. The CDR3 runs 14 residues.